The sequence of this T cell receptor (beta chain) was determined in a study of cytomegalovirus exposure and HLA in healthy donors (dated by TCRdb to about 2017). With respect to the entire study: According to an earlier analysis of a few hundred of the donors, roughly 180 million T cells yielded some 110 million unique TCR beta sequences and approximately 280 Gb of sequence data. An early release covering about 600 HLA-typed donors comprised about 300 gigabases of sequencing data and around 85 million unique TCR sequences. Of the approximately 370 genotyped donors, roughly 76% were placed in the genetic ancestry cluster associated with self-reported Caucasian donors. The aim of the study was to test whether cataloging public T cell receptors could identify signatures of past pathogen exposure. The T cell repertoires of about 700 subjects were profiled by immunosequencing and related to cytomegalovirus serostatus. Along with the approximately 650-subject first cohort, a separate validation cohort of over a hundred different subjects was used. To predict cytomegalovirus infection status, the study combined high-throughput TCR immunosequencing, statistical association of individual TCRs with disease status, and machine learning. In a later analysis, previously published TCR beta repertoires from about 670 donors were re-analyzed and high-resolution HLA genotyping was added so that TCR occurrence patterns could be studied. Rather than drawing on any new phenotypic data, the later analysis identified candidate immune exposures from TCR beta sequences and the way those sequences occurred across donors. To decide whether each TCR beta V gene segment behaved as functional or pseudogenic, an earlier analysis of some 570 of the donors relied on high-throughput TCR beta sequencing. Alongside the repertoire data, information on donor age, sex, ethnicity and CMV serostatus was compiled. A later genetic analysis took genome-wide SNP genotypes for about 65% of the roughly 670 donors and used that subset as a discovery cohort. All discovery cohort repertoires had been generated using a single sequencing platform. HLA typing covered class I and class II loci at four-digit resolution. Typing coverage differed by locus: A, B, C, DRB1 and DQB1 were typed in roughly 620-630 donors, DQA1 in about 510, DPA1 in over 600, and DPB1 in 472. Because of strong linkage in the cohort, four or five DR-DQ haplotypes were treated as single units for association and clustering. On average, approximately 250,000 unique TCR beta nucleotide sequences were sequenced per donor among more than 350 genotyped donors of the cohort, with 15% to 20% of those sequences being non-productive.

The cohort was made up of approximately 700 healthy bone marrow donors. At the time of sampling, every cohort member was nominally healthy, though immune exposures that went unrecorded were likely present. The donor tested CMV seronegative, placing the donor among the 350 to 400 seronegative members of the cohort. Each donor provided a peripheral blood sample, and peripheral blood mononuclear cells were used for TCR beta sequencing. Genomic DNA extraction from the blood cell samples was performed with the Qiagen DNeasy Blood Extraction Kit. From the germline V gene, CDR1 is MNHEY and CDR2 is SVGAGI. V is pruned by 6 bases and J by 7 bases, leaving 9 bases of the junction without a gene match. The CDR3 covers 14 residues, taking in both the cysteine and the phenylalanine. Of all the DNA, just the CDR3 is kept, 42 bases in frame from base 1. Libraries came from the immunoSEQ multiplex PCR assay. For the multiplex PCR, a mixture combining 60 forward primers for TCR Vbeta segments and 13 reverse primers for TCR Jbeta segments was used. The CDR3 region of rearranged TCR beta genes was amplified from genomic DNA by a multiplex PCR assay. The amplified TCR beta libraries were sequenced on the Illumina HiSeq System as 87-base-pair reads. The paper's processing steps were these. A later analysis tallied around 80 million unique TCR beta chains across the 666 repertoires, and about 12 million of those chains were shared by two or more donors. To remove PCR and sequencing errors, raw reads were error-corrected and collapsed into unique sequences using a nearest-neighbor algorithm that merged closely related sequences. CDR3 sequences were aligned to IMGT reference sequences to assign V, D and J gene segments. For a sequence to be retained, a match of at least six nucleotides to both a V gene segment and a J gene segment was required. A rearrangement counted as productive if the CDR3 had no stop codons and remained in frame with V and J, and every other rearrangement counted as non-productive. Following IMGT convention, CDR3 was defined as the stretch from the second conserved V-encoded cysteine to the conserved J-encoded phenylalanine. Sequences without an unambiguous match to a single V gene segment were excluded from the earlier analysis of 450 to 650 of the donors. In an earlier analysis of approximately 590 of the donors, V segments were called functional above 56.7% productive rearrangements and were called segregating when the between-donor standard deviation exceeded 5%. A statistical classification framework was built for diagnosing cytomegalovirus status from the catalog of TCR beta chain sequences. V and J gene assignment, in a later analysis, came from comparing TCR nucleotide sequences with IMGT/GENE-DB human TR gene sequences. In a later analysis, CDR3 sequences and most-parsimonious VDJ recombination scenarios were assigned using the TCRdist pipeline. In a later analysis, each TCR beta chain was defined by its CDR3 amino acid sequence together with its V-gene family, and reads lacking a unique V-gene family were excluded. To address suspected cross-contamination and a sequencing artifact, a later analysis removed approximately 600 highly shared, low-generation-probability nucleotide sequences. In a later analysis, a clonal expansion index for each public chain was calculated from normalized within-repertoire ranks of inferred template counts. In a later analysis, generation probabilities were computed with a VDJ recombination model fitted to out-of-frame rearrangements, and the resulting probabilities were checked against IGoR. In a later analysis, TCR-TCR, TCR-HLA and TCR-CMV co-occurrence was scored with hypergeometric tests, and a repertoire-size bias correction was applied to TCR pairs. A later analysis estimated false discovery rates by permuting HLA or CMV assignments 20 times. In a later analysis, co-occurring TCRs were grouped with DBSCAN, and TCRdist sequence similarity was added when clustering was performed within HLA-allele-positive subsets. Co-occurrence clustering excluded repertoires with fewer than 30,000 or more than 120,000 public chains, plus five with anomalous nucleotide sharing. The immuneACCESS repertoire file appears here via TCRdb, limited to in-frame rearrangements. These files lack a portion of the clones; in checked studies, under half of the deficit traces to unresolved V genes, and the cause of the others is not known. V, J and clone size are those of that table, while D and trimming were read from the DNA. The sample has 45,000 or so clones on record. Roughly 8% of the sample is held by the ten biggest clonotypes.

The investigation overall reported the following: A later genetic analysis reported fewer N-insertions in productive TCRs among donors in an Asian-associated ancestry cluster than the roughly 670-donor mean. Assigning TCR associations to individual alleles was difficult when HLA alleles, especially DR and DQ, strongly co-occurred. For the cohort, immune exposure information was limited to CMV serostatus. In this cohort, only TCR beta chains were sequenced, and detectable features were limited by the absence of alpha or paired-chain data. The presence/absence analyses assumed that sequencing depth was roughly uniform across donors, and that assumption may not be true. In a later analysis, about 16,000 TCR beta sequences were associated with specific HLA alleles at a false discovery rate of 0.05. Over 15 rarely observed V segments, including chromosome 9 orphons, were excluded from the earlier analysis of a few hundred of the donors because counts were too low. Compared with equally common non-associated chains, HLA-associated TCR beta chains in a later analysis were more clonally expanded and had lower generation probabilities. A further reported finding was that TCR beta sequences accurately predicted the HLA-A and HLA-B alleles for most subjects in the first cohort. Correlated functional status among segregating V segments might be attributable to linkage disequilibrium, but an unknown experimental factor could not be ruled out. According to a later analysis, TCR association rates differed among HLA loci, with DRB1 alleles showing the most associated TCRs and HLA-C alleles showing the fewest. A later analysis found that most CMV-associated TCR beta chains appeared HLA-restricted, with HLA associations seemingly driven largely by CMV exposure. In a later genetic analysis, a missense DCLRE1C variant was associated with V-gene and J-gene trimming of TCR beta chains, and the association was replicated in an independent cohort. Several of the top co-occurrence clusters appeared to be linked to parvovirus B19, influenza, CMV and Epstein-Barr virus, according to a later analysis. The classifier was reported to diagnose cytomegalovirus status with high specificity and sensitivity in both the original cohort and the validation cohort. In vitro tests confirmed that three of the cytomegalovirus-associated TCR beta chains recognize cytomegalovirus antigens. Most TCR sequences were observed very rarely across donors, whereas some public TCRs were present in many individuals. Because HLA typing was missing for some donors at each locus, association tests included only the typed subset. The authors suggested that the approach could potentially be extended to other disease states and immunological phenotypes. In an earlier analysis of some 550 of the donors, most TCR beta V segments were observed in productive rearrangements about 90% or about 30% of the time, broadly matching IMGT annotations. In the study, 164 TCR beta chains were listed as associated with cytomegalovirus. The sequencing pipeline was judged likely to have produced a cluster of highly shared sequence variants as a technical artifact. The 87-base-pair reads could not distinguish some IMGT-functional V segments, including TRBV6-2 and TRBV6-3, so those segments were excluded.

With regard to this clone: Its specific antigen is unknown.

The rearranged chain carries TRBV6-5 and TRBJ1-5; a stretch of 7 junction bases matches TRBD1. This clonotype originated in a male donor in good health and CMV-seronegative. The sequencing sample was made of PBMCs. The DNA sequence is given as TGTGCCAGCAGCTTCGACAGGGCACAACAGCCCCAGCATTTT. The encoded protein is CASSFDRAQQPQHF.